These 18 T cell receptor beta chains originate from one sample sequenced in a study of cytomegalovirus exposure and HLA in healthy donors. 13 Jbeta primers and 60 Vbeta primers were used for the PCR. Produced via immunoSEQ multiplex PCR; TCRdb's table is partial and in-frame only. The repertoire consists of about 150,000 clones, with approximately 76% occurring once and the leading ten covering 1.5% to 2%. The specimen sequenced was PBMCs. Receptors were obtained from a man aged 35 to 55 in good health and CMV-seronegative.

The chain is built from TRBV18 and TRBJ2-5, with D possibly being TRBD2 (6 bases). V lost 3 bases to trimming and J lost 2 bases, with 7 bases between them. The length of the CDR3 is 13 residues. Germline values: CDR1 KGHSH, CDR2 LQKENI. CDR3 in DNA: TGTGCCAGCTCACCGGAGGGTCAAGAGACCCAGTACTTC. This sequence encodes CASSPEGQETQYF. The full variable domain, its missing parts supplied by reference TRBV18 and TRBJ2-5, is NAGVMQNPRHLVRRRGQEARLRCSPMKGHSHVYWYRQLPEEGLKFMVYLQKENIIDESGMPKERFSAEFPKEGPSILRIQQVVRGDSAAYFCASSPEGQETQYFGPGTRLLVL.

V gene TRBV6-5 combines with J gene TRBJ2-5; TRBD1 aligns across 8 bases. There are 13 residues in the CDR3. With V trimmed by 8 bases and J by 2 bases, 4 bases remained unmatched. Germline V lookup: CDR1 MNHEY, CDR2 SVGAGI. CDR3 coding DNA: TGTGCCAGCGCAGGGGGCATACAAGAGACCCAGTACTTC. Translated: CASAGGIQETQYF.

The chain employs TRBV27 and TRBJ2-7; 9 nucleotides agree with TRBD2. Germline V CDR1 and CDR2: MNHEY, SMNVEV (reference sequence). V was pared by 3 bases and J by 5 bases, with 2 bases of the junction left unmatched. CDR3 length: 13 amino acids. The CDR3 DNA follows: TGTGCCAGCAGTTTGCGGGAGGGAGACGAGCAGTACTTC. Amino acids: CASSLREGDEQYF.

The genes are TRBV7-2 and TRBJ2-7; TRBD1 aligns across 9 bases. V gave up 2 bases and J gave up 2 bases; unmatched junction bases: 4. The length of the CDR3 is 15 residues. Germline V gene sequence: CDR1 SGHTA, CDR2 FQGNSA. The CDR3 spells CASSLSGTGTYEQYF. For the CDR3, the DNA is TGTGCCAGCAGCTTATCAGGGACAGGGACCTACGAGCAGTACTTC.

This chain joins TRBV2 and TRBJ2-2, with 7 bases fitting TRBD1. The junction had 9 bases not matched to a gene; V was cut back by 6 bases and J by 5 bases. Germline assignment: CDR1 SNHLY and CDR2 FYNNEI. This CDR3 has 15 amino acids. The CDR3, as DNA: TGTGCCAGCAGATTCACAGGGGTACGGACCGGGGAGCTGTTTTTT. Amino acid sequence: CASRFTGVRTGELFF.

The chain is built from TRBV4-1 and TRBJ2-7; D gene uncertain. Germline assignment: CDR1 MGHRA and CDR2 YSYEKL. The CDR3 has 13 amino acids. Between the trimmed V and J ends, which lost 4 bases and 6 bases, there was a span of 13 bases. The CDR3 region is CASSPHYEGEQYF. Here the CDR3 DNA reads TGCGCCAGCAGCCCCCACTATGAAGGCGAGCAGTACTTC.

This clone was found once. The chain links TRBV19 to TRBJ1-1; no firm D call. V lost 6 bases, J lost 1 base, and 9 bases lay in between. There are 13 residues in the CDR3. Germline V gives CDR1 LNHDA, CDR2 SQIVND (reference sequence). In DNA, the CDR3 is TGTGCCAGTAGCATTACAGCGAACACTGAAGCTTTCTTT. Protein product: CASSITANTEAFF. Together with reference TRBV19 and TRBJ1-1, the CDR3 gives the full variable domain: DGGITQSPKYLFRKEGQNVTLSCEQNLNHDAMYWYRQDPGQGLRLIYYSQIVNDFQKGDIAEGYSVSREKKESFPLTVTSAQKNPTAFYLCASSITANTEAFFGQGTRLTVV.

J is TRBJ2-1 and V is TRBV2, with 13 bases matching TRBD2. V was clipped by 5 bases and J by 8 bases; unmatched bases: 3. Per the germline V gene, CDR1 is SNHLY and CDR2 is FYNNEI. The CDR3 runs 14 residues. The CDR3 DNA sequence: TGTGCCAGCAGTTTTGGACTAGCGGGAGATGAGCAGTTCTTC. Translating it yields CASSFGLAGDEQFF.

V is TRBV7-8 and J is TRBJ1-5, with D possibly TRBD1 on 6 matching bases. V gave up 2 bases and J gave up 3 bases, with 8 bases separating them. CDR1 and CDR2 from the germline V gene are SGHVS and FQNEAQ. The CDR3 runs to 14 residues. CDR3 protein: CASSLTGNNQPQHF. CDR3 DNA: TGTGCCAGCAGCTTAACAGGGAACAATCAGCCCCAGCATTTT.

The chain recombines TRBV5-1 with TRBJ2-3; D perhaps matches TRBD2 (5 bases). The CDR3 contains 14 residues. Germline assignment: CDR1 SGHRS and CDR2 YFSETQ. V lost 4 bases to trimming and J lost 1 base, with 10 bases between them. Here the CDR3 reads CASSAEEGTDTQYF. CDR3 nucleotides: TGCGCCAGCAGCGCGGAGGAGGGCACAGATACGCAGTATTTT.

The CDR3 protein is CASREGDTDTGELFF. The CDR3 region has the DNA TGTGCCAGCAGAGAAGGGGACACGGACACCGGGGAGCTGTTTTTT. The chain couples TRBV6-6 to TRBJ2-2; D is possibly TRBD1 (6 bases). Per germline, CDR1 MNHNY and CDR2 SVGAGI (reference sequence). This CDR3 comprises 15 residues. Trimming stripped 6 bases from V and 3 bases from J, with 14 bases between.

The rearrangement uses TRBV15 and TRBJ1-4; maybe TRBD1 (5 bases). CDR3 size: 15 residues. V lost 3 bases and J lost 7, with 15 bases in between. The germline V gene encodes CDR1 LNHNV and CDR2 YYDKDF (reference sequence). The DNA for the CDR3 is TGTGCCACCAGCAGTGGTGCAGGGCAGGCTGAAAAACTGTTTTTT. It is translated as CATSSGAGQAEKLFF.

The chain uses TRBV10-2 and TRBJ1-1; possibly TRBD1 for D (5 bases). The CDR3 sequence is 13 residues long. The V gene's germline CDR1 is WSHSY and CDR2 SAAADI. The V end was cut by 6 bases, the J end by 0 bases, with 8 bases between. The CDR3 protein is CASRKGVNTEAFF. DNA for the CDR3: TGCGCCAGCAGAAAAGGGGTGAACACTGAAGCTTTCTTT.

On this clone: Germline and junction disagree at one end, which may indicate a read error. The chain links TRBV23-1 to TRBJ2-2; D perhaps matches TRBD1 (5 bases). Being an ORF, TRBV23-1 has a function that is uncertain. This CDR3 spans 16 amino acids. The CDR3 DNA reads as TGCGCCAGCAGTCGGGGCGAGTTGGCGAACGCCGGGGAGCTGTTTTTT. This encodes CASSRGELANAGELFF.

The chain recombines TRBV18 with TRBJ2-7, with a weak D call TRBD1 (6 bases). This CDR3 has 15 amino acids. Trimming cost V 0 bases and J 6 bases, with 15 bases left between them. CDR1 is KGHSH and CDR2 is LQKENI in the germline V gene. CDR3 amino acids: CASSPPQGSFPEQYF. The CDR3 nucleotides are TGTGCCAGCTCACCACCACAGGGAAGTTTTCCCGAGCAGTACTTC.

This clone was seen only once. The chain joins TRBV7-6 to TRBJ2-5; 7 nucleotides agree with TRBD1. V gave up 4 bases and J gave up 2 bases; unmatched junction bases: 7. The CDR3 totals 15 residues. The germline CDR1 and CDR2 sequences are SGHVS and FNYEAQ. The CDR3 is CASSSGTVRQETQYF. The CDR3 bases are TGTGCCAGCAGCTCCGGGACAGTCAGACAAGAGACCCAGTACTTC.

This clone was recorded once. This sequence joins TRBV5-4 and TRBJ1-1, with 7 bases matching TRBD1. Losses at the gene ends were 4 bases for V and 0 bases for J; bases not matched to a gene: 6. CDR1 and CDR2 (germline): SGHNT, YYREEE (reference sequence). The CDR3 is 15 residues long. CDR3 residues: CASSGKGQLNTEAFF. The CDR3, as DNA: TGTGCCAGCAGCGGGAAGGGACAGCTGAACACTGAAGCTTTCTTT.

The rearrangement uses TRBV5-4 and TRBJ1-5; possibly TRBD1 for D (6 bases). The germline V and J ends were trimmed by 0 bases and 4 bases, with 8 bases remaining between them. CDR3 size: 14 residues. Germline assignment: CDR1 SGHNT and CDR2 YYREEE (reference sequence). Written as DNA, the CDR3 is TGTGCCAGCAGCTTGGGGGGACAAAATCAGCCCCAGCATTTT. It translates to CASSLGGQNQPQHF.